The clone carrying this T cell receptor (beta chain) showed up just once. The data stem from a study of T cells in Graves' hyperthyroidism and ophthalmopathy. Trimming at V came to 2 bases and at J to 3 bases, leaving 4 bases not matched to a gene. The germline V gene encodes CDR1 LNHNV and CDR2 YYDKDF (reference sequence). The length of the CDR3 is 15 residues. The TCR beta CDR3 regions underwent amplification using RNA transcripts as the source. The study used the HTBI primer set for a first-round RT-PCR of the TCR CDR3. Using its own MiXCR run on the multiplex PCR reads, TCRdb lists one record per CDR3 protein. The sample shows approximately 49,000 distinct CDR3 sequences, approximately 58% of them seen only once.

The sequenced sample consisted of peripheral blood or thyroid tissue (not recorded which). The gene calls are TRBV15 and TRBJ2-5; TRBD1 matches at 9 bases. The receptor comes from a young man with Graves' hyperthyroidism. This CDR3 is CATSRIRDREETQYF. CDR3 in DNA: TGTGCCACCAGCAGAATCCGGGACAGGGAAGAGACCCAGTACTTC.